What follows is one TCR beta chain and its context. This specimen comes from a study of blood T cell repertoires in COVID-19. Germline V gene lookup returns CDR1 WNHNN and CDR2 SYGVQD (reference sequence). The trim removed 2 bases at V and 0 bases at J, leaving 2 bases unmatched. The CDR3 has 16 amino acids. Original handling: Estimated nucleated cell counts came from reference gene primer amplification. Using immunoSEQ multiplex PCR, the repertoire was profiled, and TCRdb retains in-frame clones only, with some absent. The V and J calls and clone size were taken over from that table, and D and trimming were inferred from the DNA. The sample includes about 270,000 clones, about nine tenths of them seen just once.

The clonotype was recovered from a woman aged 60-75 years who had recovered from COVID-19. Material for sequencing was peripheral blood. V gene TRBV10-1 combines with J gene TRBJ1-4; 8 nucleotides line up with TRBD1. CDR3 sequence (DNA): TGCGCCAGCAGTGAGGACAGGGGAACAACTAATGAAAAACTGTTTTTT. Residues: CASSEDRGTTNEKLFF.